The clone carrying this TCR beta chain was recorded at least ten times. Its antigen is undetermined. Using its own MiXCR run on the RACE reads, TCRdb lists one record per CDR3 protein. In the table there are tens of thousands of distinct CDR3 sequences, approximately 13% of which are singletons. The V and J ends lost 7 bases and 4 bases respectively, with 11 bases between them. The CDR3 is made up of 13 amino acids. Germline assignment: CDR1 SEHNR and CDR2 FQNEAQ (reference sequence). The data were taken from a study of human T cells and chemical hapten exposure. Points from the study as a whole: Because they had alopecia, donors may respond immunologically unlike healthy people. Significantly greater numbers of large CDR3 similarity clusters came from expanded TCRs than from controls.

Described time point: patch test 3, about 24 weeks after DPC sensitization. Treatment meaning: therapeutic diphenylcyclopropenone sensitization with weekly scalp DPC. Researchers sampled blood before each patch test went on. The receptor's source is a woman aged 45-65 years with alopecia areata. Some clones in this sample may be carry-over from other donors' samples. This rearrangement joins TRBV7-9 to TRBJ2-1; D perhaps matches TRBD1 (6 bases). This sample comprised whole blood, obtained in connection with sensitization to the hapten diphenylcyclopropenone (DPC). Here the CDR3 reads CASTTGYYNEQFF. The CDR3 DNA is TGTGCCAGCACTACAGGGTATTACAATGAGCAGTTCTTC. Together with reference TRBV7-9 and TRBJ2-1, the CDR3 gives the full variable domain: DTGVSQNPRHKITKRGQNVTFRCDPISEHNRLYWYRQTLGQGPEFLTYFQNEAQLEKSRLLSDRFSAERPKGSFSTLEIQRTEQGDSAMYLCASTTGYYNEQFFGPGTRLTVL.